These 31 T cell receptor beta chains were sequenced from one sample in a study of cytomegalovirus exposure and HLA in healthy donors. PCR was performed using 60 Vbeta and 13 Jbeta primers. Using immunoSEQ multiplex PCR, the repertoire was profiled, and TCRdb retains in-frame clones only, with some absent. Of nearly 100,000 clones listed, 76% were seen once; the top ten hold around 20%. Material for sequencing was PBMCs. All receptors come from a woman aged 60-75 years in good health and CMV-seropositive.

The V and J genes are TRBV4-2 and TRBJ2-2; 15 positions agree with TRBD2. Losses at the gene ends were 0 bases for V and 5 bases for J; bases not matched to a gene: 7. Per the germline V gene, CDR1 is LGHNA and CDR2 is YNFKEQ. The CDR3 has 19 amino acids. The CDR3 nucleotides are TGTGCCAGCAGCCAAGATCATGGACTAGCGGGAGGGCGAACCGGGGAGCTGTTTTTT. This sequence encodes CASSQDHGLAGGRTGELFF.

This clone has more than one count but fewer than ten. This sequence joins TRBV4-1 and TRBJ1-1; weak D call: TRBD1 (5 bases). Between the trimmed V and J ends, which lost 0 bases and 4 bases, there was a span of 15 bases. Germline-derived CDR1 and CDR2 are MGHRA and YSYEKL. CDR3 length: 16 amino acids. This chain's CDR3 is CASSQDPSGRGTEAFF. The CDR3 DNA follows: TGCGCCAGCAGCCAAGACCCCTCAGGGCGGGGCACTGAAGCTTTCTTT.

J is TRBJ1-5 and V is TRBV4-1; a weak D match, TRBD1 (6 bases). The CDR3 contains 15 residues. V gave up 2 bases and J gave up 1 base, with 9 bases separating them. Per the germline V gene, CDR1 is MGHRA and CDR2 is YSYEKL. CDR3 amino acids: CASSQIGTSNQPQHF. The CDR3 DNA is TGCGCCAGCAGCCAAATCGGGACAAGCAATCAGCCCCAGCATTTT.

The CDR3 DNA is TGTGCCAGCAGCTCCAGGACAGTCGGCGCTAGCGAGCAGTACTTC. Protein: CASSSRTVGASEQYF. This chain uses TRBV7-3 with TRBJ2-7, with D possibly matching TRBD1 (6 bases). Germline lookup yields CDR1 SGHTA and CDR2 FQGTGA. V lost 4 bases to trimming and J lost 6 bases, with 19 bases between them. This CDR3 is built from 15 residues.

This clone came up once. The chain joins TRBV18 to TRBJ1-1; D possibly corresponds to TRBD1 (6 bases). There are 14 residues in the CDR3. With 3 bases removed from V and 7 bases from J, the gap between germline ends came to 15 bases. From germline, CDR1 is KGHSH and CDR2 LQKENI. CDR3 region: CASSPLVGQFEAFF. CDR3 DNA: TGTGCCAGCTCACCCTTAGTTGGACAGTTTGAAGCTTTCTTT.

The chain couples TRBV28 to TRBJ1-4; a possible D gene is TRBD1 (5 bases). Germline CDR1 reads MDHEN; CDR2 reads SYDVKM. The CDR3 consists of 16 residues. V was pared by 7 bases and J by 0 bases, with 15 bases between. CDR3 region: CASTPDSLATNEKLFF. The CDR3 region has the DNA TGTGCCAGCACCCCCGACAGTCTTGCAACTAATGAAAAACTGTTTTTT.

The rearrangement joins TRBV10-3 to TRBJ2-3, with 9 bases that match TRBD2. The CDR3 contains 14 residues. Trimming cost V 6 bases and J 6 bases; bases outside gene matches: 7. From germline, CDR1 is ENHRY and CDR2 SYGVKD. The CDR3: CAIRASGNEDTQYF. The CDR3 DNA sequence: TGTGCCATCAGAGCTAGCGGGAATGAGGATACGCAGTATTTT.

This clone is a singleton in its sample. V and J are TRBV19 and TRBJ1-1, with D unresolved. This CDR3 region has 13 residues. Germline V gene data show CDR1 as LNHDA and CDR2 as SQIVND (reference sequence). The V end was cut by 5 bases, the J end by 5 bases, with 12 bases between. DNA of the CDR3: TGTGCCAGTAGTTGGAGGGCTATGACTGAAGCTTTCTTT. This translates into CASSWRAMTEAFF. Full variable domain (remainder filled in from reference TRBV19 and TRBJ1-1): DGGITQSPKYLFRKEGQNVTLSCEQNLNHDAMYWYRQDPGQGLRLIYYSQIVNDFQKGDIAEGYSVSREKKESFPLTVTSAQKNPTAFYLCASSWRAMTEAFFGQGTRLTVV.

In its sample, this clone was seen a few times. The CDR3, as DNA: TGCGCCAGCAGCCGAGACACAGGGCTCTCAGGTGGCTACACCTTC. This gives the protein CASSRDTGLSGGYTF. V gene TRBV4-1 combines with J gene TRBJ1-2; the D gene is possibly TRBD1 (6 bases). The CDR3 extends over 15 amino acids. Trimming shortened V by 4 bases and J by 7 bases, and 19 bases separated the two germline ends. CDR1 is MGHRA and CDR2 is YSYEKL in the germline V gene.

The CDR3 DNA reads as TGTGCCAGTAGTATAGAGAGGACAGGAACCTCTGGAAACACCATATATTTT. It translates to CASSIERTGTSGNTIYF. The chain recombines TRBV19 with TRBJ1-3; 7 bases agree with TRBD1. J gave up 0 bases and V 0 bases, and 5 bases lay outside the gene matches. The germline V gene has CDR1 LNHDA and CDR2 SQIVND (reference sequence). The CDR3 extends over 17 amino acids.

The DNA for the CDR3 is TGTGCCAGTAGTACCTTGTTCGGGGGAGAGGACGAGCAGTACTTC. Its translation is CASSTLFGGEDEQYF. The rearrangement links TRBV19 to TRBJ2-5; tentative D call: TRBD2 (6 bases). The end of the DNA fits TRBJ2-7 better, so the J call may be wrong. Germline V lookup: CDR1 LNHDA, CDR2 SQIVND (reference sequence). The CDR3 loop spans 15 amino acids.

A few counts support this clone. The gene calls are TRBV13 and TRBJ2-7; unclear D gene. Trimming cost V 2 bases and J 4 bases, with 12 bases left between them. This CDR3 has 14 amino acids. The germline gives CDR1 PRHDT, CDR2 FYEKMQ (reference sequence). CDR3 nucleotides: TGTGCCAGCAGCTTAAACTTCCCGAATTACGAGCAGTACTTC. Translating it yields CASSLNFPNYEQYF.

The rearrangement joins TRBV18 to TRBJ2-1; TRBD2 matches 10 bases. V lost 3 bases and J lost 10; bases outside the gene matches: 6. This CDR3 has 14 amino acids. Germline values: CDR1 KGHSH, CDR2 LQKENI. The CDR3, as DNA: TGTGCCAGCTCACCGACTAGCGGGTCCCCAGAGCAGTTCTTC. Translating it yields CASSPTSGSPEQFF.

V is TRBV28 and J is TRBJ2-7; a weak D match, TRBD1 (5 bases). The V gene's germline CDR1 is MDHEN and CDR2 SYDVKM. This CDR3 region has 13 residues. The V end lost 10 bases, the J end lost 1 base, and 14 bases lay between the germline ends. CDR3 loop: CATHGRESYEQYF. The CDR3 DNA sequence: TGTGCCACCCACGGCAGGGAATCCTACGAGCAGTACTTC. Full variable domain (outside the CDR3, taken from reference TRBV28 and TRBJ2-7): DVKVTQSSRYLVKRTGEKVFLECVQDMDHENMFWYRQDPGLGLRLIYFSYDVKMKEKGDIPEGYSVSREKKERFSLILESASTNQTSMYLCATHGRESYEQYFGPGTRLTVT.

The chain links TRBV9 to TRBJ2-5, with D perhaps matching TRBD2 (5 bases). This CDR3 is built from 15 residues. Germline V gene sequence: CDR1 SGDLS, CDR2 YYNGEE. Trimming removed 4 bases from V and 0 bases from J, with 13 bases in between. CDR3 bases: TGTGCCAGCAGCCCGGGGAGCTCGTACCAAGAGACCCAGTACTTC. Translating it yields CASSPGSSYQETQYF.

The chain couples TRBV28 to TRBJ1-1, with D possibly TRBD1 on 5 matching bases. Deletions cut 6 bases from V and 5 bases from J, with 13 bases between. Germline V gene sequence: CDR1 MDHEN, CDR2 SYDVKM. CDR3 length: 13 amino acids. This CDR3 reads CASSLRGGTEAFF. As DNA, the CDR3 is TGTGCCAGCAGCCTCCGGGGGGGTACTGAAGCTTTCTTT. The full variable domain, completed using reference TRBV28 and TRBJ1-1, is DVKVTQSSRYLVKRTGEKVFLECVQDMDHENMFWYRQDPGLGLRLIYFSYDVKMKEKGDIPEGYSVSREKKERFSLILESASTNQTSMYLCASSLRGGTEAFFGQGTRLTVV.

V is TRBV10-1 and J is TRBJ2-1; 7 positions agree with TRBD2. Germline lookup yields CDR1 WNHNN and CDR2 SYGVQD (reference sequence). V was clipped by 4 bases and J by 3 bases; unmatched bases: 3. The CDR3 loop spans 14 amino acids. CDR3 bases: TGCGCCAGCAGTGGTCTAGCGGACTACAATGAGCAGTTCTTC. This gives the protein CASSGLADYNEQFF.

The gene calls are TRBV10-1 and TRBJ2-1; TRBD2 aligns across 10 bases. This CDR3 is 14 amino acids long. V gave up 2 bases and J gave up 12 bases; unmatched junction bases: 7. CDR1 WNHNN and CDR2 SYGVQD come from the germline V gene (reference sequence). The CDR3 DNA reads as TGCGCCAGCAGTGAGGGGGCTAGCGGGAGATCGCAGTTCTTC. This codes for CASSEGASGRSQFF.

V and J are TRBV7-9 and TRBJ1-4, with a possible D match to TRBD1 (6 bases). Per germline, CDR1 SEHNR and CDR2 FQNEAQ (reference sequence). The CDR3 has 15 residues. Trimming removed 1 base at V and 5 bases at J, with 11 bases between. The CDR3: CASSLGQGKNEKLFF. For the CDR3, the DNA is TGTGCCAGCAGCTTAGGGCAGGGGAAAAATGAAAAACTGTTTTTT.

The V call is TRBV19, the J call TRBJ2-7, with D possibly matching TRBD2 (6 bases). The V and J ends lost 3 bases and 3 bases respectively, with 9 bases between them. The CDR3 extends over 13 amino acids. The germline gives CDR1 LNHDA, CDR2 SQIVND (reference sequence). The CDR3 protein is CASSMTRYYEQYF. The CDR3 DNA reads as TGTGCCAGTAGTATGACTAGGTACTACGAGCAGTACTTC.

The rearrangement uses TRBV7-6 and TRBJ1-6; D might be TRBD1 (5 bases). The CDR3 totals 14 residues. V was shortened by 1 base and J by 6 bases, with 7 bases between the two germline ends. Germline CDR1 is SGHVS and CDR2 is FNYEAQ. The chain's CDR3 is CASSLGGLNSPLHF. Written as DNA, the CDR3 is TGTGCCAGCAGCTTAGGGGGACTTAATTCACCCCTCCACTTT.

The chain recombines TRBV28 with TRBJ1-5, with D maybe TRBD1 (6 bases). The V gene's germline CDR1 is MDHEN and CDR2 SYDVKM. This CDR3 is 14 amino acids long. Between the trimmed V and J ends, which lost 4 bases and 4 bases, there was a span of 11 bases. In nucleotides, the CDR3 is TGTGCCAGCAGTTATGCAGGGGTAAATCAGCCCCAGCATTTT. Translation gives CASSYAGVNQPQHF. The full variable domain, its missing parts supplied by reference TRBV28 and TRBJ1-5, is DVKVTQSSRYLVKRTGEKVFLECVQDMDHENMFWYRQDPGLGLRLIYFSYDVKMKEKGDIPEGYSVSREKKERFSLILESASTNQTSMYLCASSYAGVNQPQHFGDGTRLSIL.

This clone was seen a handful of times. The rearrangement uses TRBV30 and TRBJ1-2; TRBD1 agrees at 7 bases. V shed 8 bases, J shed 3 bases, and the junction held 6 bases outside the gene matches. The germline CDR1 and CDR2 sequences are GTSNPN and SVGIG (reference sequence). The CDR3 contains 12 residues. The CDR3 loop reads CASGQVYYGYTF. The CDR3 region has the DNA TGTGCCAGCGGACAGGTCTACTATGGCTACACCTTC.

The chain recombines TRBV9 with TRBJ1-1; TRBD1 aligns across 7 bases. The ends lost 0 bases at V and 3 bases at J; junction bases unmatched: 5. The germline CDR1 and CDR2 sequences are SGDLS and YYNGEE. This CDR3 has 15 amino acids. The CDR3 protein is CASSVGAGGYTEAFF. The CDR3 coding sequence is TGTGCCAGCAGCGTAGGGGCAGGGGGTTACACTGAAGCTTTCTTT.

The chain uses TRBV19 and TRBJ1-5, with no clear D. V was cut by 3 bases and J by 1 base, with 10 bases left in between. Looked up from germline, CDR1 is LNHDA and CDR2 is SQIVND (reference sequence). The CDR3 extends over 15 amino acids. The CDR3 spells CASSMGGLSNQPQHF. CDR3 sequence (DNA): TGTGCCAGTAGTATGGGCGGGCTCAGCAATCAGCCCCAGCATTTT.

This rearrangement joins TRBV14 to TRBJ2-7, with 14 bases matching TRBD2. Germline CDR1 and CDR2: SGHDN and FVKESK. The CDR3 contains 23 residues. V gave up 4 bases and J gave up 4 bases; unmatched junction bases: 27. The CDR3 DNA reads as TGTGCCAGCAGCCCTACTCAGAGCTTTACCGGGACTAGCGGGAGTAGGCGTGTGTACGAGCAGTACTTC. It codes for CASSPTQSFTGTSGSRRVYEQYF.

The V gene is TRBV5-6, the J gene TRBJ1-1, with TRBD1 matching over 7 bases. The CDR3 spans 15 residues. The J segment lost 3 bases and the V segment lost 2 bases, leaving 7 bases of the junction unmatched. CDR1 and CDR2 from the germline V gene are SGHDT and YYEEEE. Here the CDR3 reads CASSFMGQTYTEAFF. CDR3 bases: TGTGCCAGCAGCTTTATGGGACAGACGTACACTGAAGCTTTCTTT. Supplemented by reference TRBV5-6 and TRBJ1-1, the full variable domain reads DAGVTQSPTHLIKTRGQQVTLRCSPKSGHDTVSWYQQALGQGPQFIFQYYEEEERQRGNFPDRFSGHQFPNYSSELNVNALLLGDSALYLCASSFMGQTYTEAFFGQGTRLTVV.

The chain is built from TRBV7-2 and TRBJ1-5, with 9 positions matching TRBD1. CDR3 length: 14 amino acids. J lost 4 bases, V lost 3 bases, and 1 base had no gene match. Germline CDR1 reads SGHTA; CDR2 reads FQGNSA. CDR3 protein: CASSLTGGNQPQHF. CDR3 in DNA: TGTGCCAGCAGCTTGACAGGGGGGAATCAGCCCCAGCATTTT.

The V call is TRBV18, the J call TRBJ2-2, with TRBD2 as a possible D gene (6 bases). CDR1 is KGHSH and CDR2 is LQKENI in the germline V gene. CDR3 length: 17 residues. The V and J ends lost 1 base and 2 bases respectively, with 14 bases between them. The CDR3 loop is CASSPRRLALNTGELFF. CDR3 DNA: TGTGCCAGCTCACCACGACGGCTAGCGCTTAACACCGGGGAGCTGTTTTTT.

The genes are TRBV2 and TRBJ2-7; a weak D match, TRBD1 (6 bases). Germline loops: CDR1 SNHLY, CDR2 FYNNEI. CDR3 length equals 13 residues. V dropped 7 bases and J dropped 6 bases, with 16 bases sitting between them. The CDR3 loop reads CASKAGVPLEQYF. CDR3 DNA sequence: TGTGCCAGCAAGGCAGGGGTACCCCTCGAGCAGTACTTC.

The chain recombines TRBV7-8 with TRBJ2-7, with 8 bases aligning to TRBD1. This CDR3 contains 15 residues. J lost 5 bases, V lost 0 bases, and 6 bases had no gene match. Germline values: CDR1 SGHVS, CDR2 FQNEAQ. In nucleotides, the CDR3 is TGTGCCAGCAGCTTAGCCAGGGACAGGCACCACGAGCAGTACTTC. Amino acid sequence: CASSLARDRHHEQYF.